The text below deals with one T cell receptor beta chain. This receptor's antigen is unknown. The sample holds no much larger clone one base away, and base qualities are not on file. These data belong to a study of cytomegalovirus exposure and HLA in healthy donors (dated by TCRdb to 2017 to 2019). The study in broad terms: In an earlier analysis of 550 to 750 of the donors, approximately 300 Gb of sequence data and about 110 million unique TCR beta sequences from 150 million to 200 million T cells were reported. An earlier analysis of about 620 of the donors applied high-throughput TCR beta sequencing to assess whether each TCR beta V gene segment acted as functional or pseudogenic. The number of typed donors differed by locus: 629-630 for A, B, C, DRB1 and DQB1; 500 to 550 for DQA1; 606 for DPA1; and some 450 for DPB1. All discovery cohort repertoires had been generated on a single sequencing platform. The later analysis used no new phenotypic data to find candidate immune exposures, relying instead on TCR beta sequences and their occurrence across donors. The study aimed to test whether cataloging public T cell receptors could reveal signatures of past pathogen exposure. The study used immunosequencing to profile the T cell repertoires of 666 subjects and linked those repertoires to cytomegalovirus serostatus. Along with the approximately 670-subject first cohort, a separate validation cohort of over 90 different subjects was used. In a later genetic analysis, genome-wide SNP genotypes for about three fifths of the 666 donors were used, and that subset was treated as a discovery cohort. Donor age, sex, ethnicity and CMV serostatus were compiled alongside the repertoire data. The study combined high-throughput TCR immunosequencing, statistical association of individual TCRs with disease status, and machine learning to predict cytomegalovirus infection status. HLA typing covered class I and class II loci at four-digit resolution. In a later analysis, previously published TCR beta repertoires from 550 to 700 donors were re-analyzed and high-resolution HLA genotyping was added so that TCR occurrence patterns could be studied. Of the 398 genotyped donors, over 65% fell in the genetic ancestry cluster associated with self-reported Caucasian donors. Roughly five DR-DQ haplotypes were handled as single units for association and clustering because linkage in the cohort was strong. Across about 370 genotyped donors of the cohort, an average of approximately 220,000 unique TCR beta nucleotide sequences per donor were sequenced, and about a sixth of those sequences were non-productive. Approximately 300 gigabases of sequencing data and 91 million or so unique TCR sequences made up an early release that covered some 640 HLA-typed donors.

Including the terminal cysteine and phenylalanine, the CDR3 comprises 15 residues. The only DNA kept is the CDR3, 45 bases in frame from the first base. The germline V gene yields SNHLY for CDR1 and FYNNEI for CDR2. Trimming removed 6 bases from V and 4 bases from J; the gene matches leave 11 bases unexplained. The cohort comprised around 700 healthy bone marrow donors. At the time of sampling, every cohort member was nominally healthy, though immune exposures that went unrecorded were likely present. The donor was CMV seropositive and belonged to the group of more than 250 seropositive cohort members. Every donor gave a peripheral blood sample, and the peripheral blood mononuclear cells from that sample were used for TCR beta sequencing. Genomic DNA was extracted from the blood cell samples with the Qiagen DNeasy Blood Extraction Kit. Overall study outcomes, separate from this receptor: According to the authors, the approach could potentially be generalized to other disease states and immunological phenotypes. Because counts were too low, roughly 17 rarely observed V segments, including chromosome 9 orphons, were left out of the earlier analysis of approximately 580 of the donors. Sequencing depth was assumed to be roughly uniform across donors in the presence/absence analyses, though that assumption may not hold. Correlated functional status among segregating V segments might reflect linkage disequilibrium, but an unknown experimental factor could not be ruled out. When HLA alleles, especially DR and DQ, strongly co-occurred, TCR associations were difficult to assign to individual alleles. In a later analysis, HLA-associated TCR beta chains showed more clonal expansion and lower generation probabilities than non-associated chains that were equally common. Across donors, most TCR sequences were observed very rarely, whereas some public TCRs were present in many individuals. Because the 87-base-pair reads could not distinguish some IMGT-functional V segments, including TRBV6-2 and TRBV6-3, those segments were excluded. A total of around 150 TCR beta chains were listed by the study as associated with cytomegalovirus. The only immune exposure information available for the cohort was CMV serostatus. According to a later analysis, parvovirus B19, influenza, CMV and Epstein-Barr virus appeared linked to several top co-occurrence clusters. V-gene and J-gene trimming of TCR beta chains was associated with a missense DCLRE1C variant in a later genetic analysis, and the association was replicated in an independent cohort. According to a later genetic analysis, donors in an Asian-associated ancestry cluster had fewer N-insertions in productive TCRs than the approximately 710-donor mean. Only TCR beta chains were sequenced in this cohort, and the absence of alpha or paired-chain data limited detectable features. In vitro tests confirmed that a few of the cytomegalovirus-associated TCR beta chains recognize cytomegalovirus antigens. In a later analysis, around 15,000 TCR beta sequences were associated with specific HLA alleles at a false discovery rate of 0.05. Broadly in line with IMGT annotations, most TCR beta V segments showed up in productive rearrangements about 90% or about 30% of the time in an earlier analysis of around 550 of the donors. According to a later analysis, most CMV-associated TCR beta chains appeared to be HLA-restricted, and the HLA associations seemed to be driven largely by CMV exposure. A further reported finding was that TCR beta sequences accurately predicted the HLA-A and HLA-B alleles for most subjects in the first cohort. A cluster of highly shared sequence variants was judged likely to be a technical artifact of the sequencing pipeline. Because HLA typing was missing for some donors at each locus, association tests included only the typed subset. The classifier was reported to diagnose cytomegalovirus status with high specificity and sensitivity in both the original cohort and the validation cohort. In a later analysis, TCR association rates were found to vary across HLA loci, with the most associated TCRs seen for DRB1 alleles and the fewest for HLA-C alleles.

The library was built by means of the immunoSEQ multiplex PCR assay. A mixture of 60 forward primers for TCR Vbeta segments and 13 reverse primers for TCR Jbeta segments was used in the multiplex PCR. The CDR3 region of rearranged TCR beta genes was amplified from genomic DNA by a multiplex PCR assay. On the Illumina HiSeq System, the amplified TCR beta libraries were sequenced as 87-base-pair reads. In the authors' own workflow: A later analysis counted around 72 million unique TCR beta chains across the 640 or so repertoires, and about 10 million of these chains were shared by at least two donors. Raw reads were error-corrected and collapsed into unique sequences by a nearest-neighbor algorithm in which closely related sequences were merged to remove PCR and sequencing errors. Alignment of CDR3 sequences to IMGT reference sequences was used to assign V, D and J gene segments. Each retained sequence needed at least a six-nucleotide match to both a V gene segment and a J gene segment. A rearrangement counted as productive if the CDR3 had no stop codons and remained in frame with V and J, and every other rearrangement counted as non-productive. Following IMGT convention, CDR3 was defined as the stretch from the second conserved V-encoded cysteine up to the conserved J-encoded phenylalanine. The earlier analysis of about 640 of the donors excluded any sequence lacking an unambiguous match to a single V gene segment. In an earlier analysis of several hundred of the donors, V segments were called functional above 56.7% productive rearrangements and were called segregating when the between-donor standard deviation exceeded 5%. A statistical classification framework was developed to diagnose cytomegalovirus status using the catalog of TCR beta chain sequences. A later analysis assigned V and J genes by comparing TCR nucleotide sequences with IMGT/GENE-DB human TR gene sequences. The TCRdist pipeline was used in a later analysis to assign CDR3 sequences and most-parsimonious VDJ recombination scenarios. In a later analysis, each TCR beta chain was defined by its CDR3 amino acid sequence together with its V-gene family, and reads without a unique V-gene family were excluded. To address suspected cross-contamination and a sequencing artifact, a later analysis removed a few hundred highly shared, low-generation-probability nucleotide sequences. A later analysis calculated a clonal expansion index for each public chain from normalized within-repertoire ranks of inferred template counts. A later analysis computed generation probabilities with a VDJ recombination model fitted to out-of-frame rearrangements, and checked the results against IGoR. In a later analysis, TCR-TCR, TCR-HLA and TCR-CMV co-occurrence was scored with hypergeometric tests, and a repertoire-size bias correction was applied to TCR pairs. In a later analysis, false discovery rates were estimated by permuting HLA or CMV assignments 20 times. In a later analysis, co-occurring TCRs were grouped with DBSCAN, and TCRdist sequence similarity was added when clustering was performed within HLA-allele-positive subsets. Repertoires with fewer than 30,000 or more than 120,000 public chains, plus five repertoires with anomalous nucleotide sharing, were excluded from co-occurrence clustering. This immuneACCESS table, as held by TCRdb, lists in-frame sequences with V and J called but not all clones. Of the missing ones, under half trace to an unresolved V gene in checked studies; the others have no known cause. D and trimming were read from the DNA, whereas the V and J calls and clone size are those reported in that table. This sample is represented by some 130,000 clones; over 60% of them were singletons. More than 4% of the sample comes from the top ten.

The chain couples TRBV2 to TRBJ2-7, with 8 bases matching TRBD1. The source material was PBMCs. This receptor was identified in a male donor in good health and CMV-seropositive. The CDR3 corresponds to CASSLTGQGAYEQYF. The nucleotide sequence reads TGTGCCAGCAGCCTAACCGGGCAGGGGGCGTACGAGCAGTACTTC. With the rest looked up from the reference TRBV2 and TRBJ2-7 genes rather than sequenced, the full variable domain is EPEVTQTPSHQVTQMGQEVILRCVPISNHLYFYWYRQILGQKVEFLVSFYNNEISEKSEIFDDQFSVERPDGSNFTLKIRSTKLEDSAMYFCASSLTGQGAYEQYFGPGTRLTVT.